This is a list of T cell receptor beta chains from one sample in a study of shared T cell receptors in the human thymus. TCRdb's copy holds only in-frame clones and misses some; the assay was immunoSEQ multiplex PCR. The sample yields over 450,000 clones, 75% to 80% seen once. The same data also went into a second study, on human thymus T cells.

Sequencing was carried out using thymocytes. The receptors shown here come from a boy less than two years old with a congenital heart defect. Each CDR3 is given with its conserved first and last residue. The D gene is left open where the match is weak. Clone sizes are given selectively: once, few, many, or a class where the clone is expanded.

j_call: TRBJ2-7
clone_size: once
d_call: TRBD2
v_call: TRBV7-9
cdr3_nt: TGTGCCAGCAGCTTTTCCCCCAGCGGGAGTTACGAGCAGTACTTC
cdr3_aa: CASSFSPSGSYEQYF

j_call: TRBJ1-2
clone_size: few
d_call: .
v_call: TRBV30
cdr3_nt: TGTGCCTGGAGTCCGGACTTGGGGGCCCGGATGTCTAACTATGGCTACACCTTC
cdr3_aa: CAWSPDLGARMSNYGYTF

j_call: TRBJ2-7
clone_size: .
d_call: TRBD1
v_call: TRBV6-6
cdr3_nt: TGTGCCAGCAGTTACAACGGCCGGACAGGGGGTTTCGAGCAGTACTTC
cdr3_aa: CASSYNGRTGGFEQYF

j_call: TRBJ2-5
clone_size: .
d_call: TRBD1
v_call: TRBV6-7
cdr3_nt: TGTGCCAGCAGCCGTTCGACAGGGGGCGGTGAGACCCAGTACTTC
cdr3_aa: CASSRSTGGGETQYF

j_call: TRBJ2-7
clone_size: once
d_call: .
v_call: TRBV29-1
cdr3_nt: TGCAGCGTTGAATTGAGGGGGGGTCACGAGCAGTACTTC
cdr3_aa: CSVELRGGHEQYF

j_call: TRBJ2-7
clone_size: .
d_call: .
v_call: TRBV2
cdr3_nt: TGTGCCAGCAGGCCGGGTCTCTCCTACGAGCAGTACTTC
cdr3_aa: CASRPGLSYEQYF

j_call: TRBJ2-2
clone_size: .
d_call: TRBD1
v_call: TRBV9
cdr3_nt: TGTGCCAGCAGCTCAGGGACAGGGCCAACGAACACCGGGGAGCTGTTTTTT
cdr3_aa: CASSSGTGPTNTGELFF

j_call: TRBJ1-5
clone_size: once
d_call: .
v_call: TRBV19
cdr3_nt: TGTGCCAGTAGTCGGCAGGGCAATCAGCCCCAGCATTTT
cdr3_aa: CASSRQGNQPQHF

j_call: TRBJ2-5
clone_size: .
d_call: .
v_call: TRBV27
cdr3_nt: TGTGCCAGCAGTCAACTCAATCAAGAGACCCAGTACTTC
cdr3_aa: CASSQLNQETQYF

j_call: TRBJ2-3
clone_size: once
d_call: TRBD2
v_call: TRBV5-1
cdr3_nt: TGCGCCAGCAGTGAGGGGACTAGCGGGCTGACAGATACGCAGTATTTT
cdr3_aa: CASSEGTSGLTDTQYF

j_call: TRBJ2-3
clone_size: .
d_call: TRBD2
v_call: TRBV9
cdr3_nt: TGTGCCAGCAGCCCCGGGGCTAGCGGGACCCCAGATACGCAGTATTTT
cdr3_aa: CASSPGASGTPDTQYF

j_call: TRBJ2-1
clone_size: .
d_call: .
v_call: TRBV11-2
cdr3_nt: TGTGCCAGCAGCTTAGACCCAGCGGCCTCCTACAATGAGCAGTTCTTC
cdr3_aa: CASSLDPAASYNEQFF

j_call: TRBJ1-5
clone_size: .
d_call: TRBD1
v_call: TRBV6-1
cdr3_nt: TGTGCCAGCAGTGAAAGAGGGGACAGGGTGAAAGGGGATAGCAATCAGCCCCAGCATTTT
cdr3_aa: CASSERGDRVKGDSNQPQHF

j_call: TRBJ1-2
clone_size: .
d_call: .
v_call: TRBV4-2
cdr3_nt: TGTGCCAGCAGCCAAGATACGGGGGTTAACTATGGCTACACCTTC
cdr3_aa: CASSQDTGVNYGYTF

j_call: TRBJ2-7
clone_size: .
d_call: .
v_call: TRBV29-1
cdr3_nt: TGCAGCGTTGAAGAGGGGGGCGAGCAGTACTTC
cdr3_aa: CSVEEGGEQYF

j_call: TRBJ2-3
clone_size: .
d_call: TRBD2
v_call: TRBV7-6
cdr3_nt: TGTGCCAGCAGCCGAACTAGCGGGAGTGTGACAGATACGCAGTATTTT
cdr3_aa: CASSRTSGSVTDTQYF

j_call: TRBJ1-2
clone_size: .
d_call: TRBD1
v_call: TRBV6-6
cdr3_nt: TGTGCCAGCAGTTACGACTGGGTGACAGGGGATGGCTACACCTTC
cdr3_aa: CASSYDWVTGDGYTF

j_call: TRBJ2-6
clone_size: .
d_call: TRBD2
v_call: TRBV30
cdr3_nt: TGTGCCTGGAGTGGGTGGGGGGGAAAGGGCTCTGGGGCCAACGTCCTGACTTTC
cdr3_aa: CAWSGWGGKGSGANVLTF

j_call: TRBJ2-1
clone_size: .
d_call: TRBD2
v_call: TRBV5-4
cdr3_nt: TGTGCCAGCAGCTGGGATGGGACTACCCGGATCTACAATGAGCAGTTCTTC
cdr3_aa: CASSWDGTTRIYNEQFF

j_call: TRBJ2-5
clone_size: once
d_call: TRBD2
v_call: TRBV30
cdr3_nt: TGTGCCGGACGGGGGGTGGGGGGAAGACAAGAGACCCAGTACTTC
cdr3_aa: CAGRGVGGRQETQYF